Each of the 7 T cell receptor beta chains below was sequenced from the same sample in a study of Ad26.COV2.S vaccination and SARS-CoV-2 variants. Produced via immunoSEQ multiplex PCR; TCRdb's table is partial and in-frame only. The repertoire holds around 94,000 clones, 80% seen once, with around 16% in the top ten. The sequences come from peripheral blood, collected after recovery from COVID-19. The source of these receptors is a human donor who had recovered from COVID-19.

The rearrangement uses TRBV9 and TRBJ1-2, with D possibly TRBD1 on 5 matching bases. The CDR3 runs to 14 residues. V was cut by 4 bases and J by 4 bases, with 14 bases left in between. Germline loops: CDR1 SGDLS, CDR2 YYNGEE. The chain's CDR3 is CASSPGGDGYGYTF. DNA for the CDR3: TGTGCCAGCAGCCCGGGCGGGGACGGCTATGGCTACACCTTC.

The V and J genes are TRBV10-3 and TRBJ1-1; D unresolved. This CDR3 has 15 residues. Germline V CDR1 and CDR2: ENHRY, SYGVKD. Trimming removed 1 base at V and 0 bases at J, with 9 bases between. The CDR3 sequence is CAISEFGSMNTEAFF. CDR3 in DNA: TGTGCCATCAGTGAGTTTGGCAGTATGAACACTGAAGCTTTCTTT.

This clone has only a few counts. The CDR3 DNA follows: TGTGCCAGTAGTGGGACAGGACCTCTCAATCAGCCCCAGCATTTT. It translates to CASSGTGPLNQPQHF. The chain carries TRBV19 and TRBJ1-5; 8 nucleotides line up with TRBD1. The germline V gene encodes CDR1 LNHDA and CDR2 SQIVND (reference sequence). Trimming removed 5 bases from V and 3 bases from J; junction bases left unmatched: 6. The CDR3 has 15 residues.

This sequence joins TRBV28 and TRBJ2-7; weak D call: TRBD2 (6 bases). The V gene lost 5 bases and the J gene lost 2 bases, with 13 bases spanning the gap. Germline CDR1 and CDR2: MDHEN and SYDVKM. This CDR3 spans 14 amino acids. The CDR3 bases are TGTGCCAGCAGTGGGGGGACGGCGCCCTACGAGCAGTACTTC. Residues: CASSGGTAPYEQYF.

J is TRBJ1-2 and V is TRBV27; the match to TRBD1 covers 10 bases. Looked up from germline, CDR1 is MNHEY and CDR2 is SMNVEV (reference sequence). This CDR3 region has 14 residues. J gave up 7 bases and V 6 bases, and 8 bases lay outside the gene matches. The DNA of the CDR3 is TGTGCCAGCAGAAAGACAGGGGGCGAGGGTGGCTACACCTTC. It codes for CASRKTGGEGGYTF.

J is TRBJ1-2 and V is TRBV4-2, with D unclear. This CDR3 contains 18 residues. Germline assignment: CDR1 LGHNA and CDR2 YNFKEQ. V lost 1 base to trimming and J lost 4 bases, with 22 bases between them. The CDR3: CASSQGTLDLAALYGYTF. CDR3 sequence (DNA): TGTGCCAGCAGCCAAGGTACCCTAGATTTGGCAGCGCTCTATGGCTACACCTTC.

The rearrangement uses TRBV3-1 (or the pseudogene TRBV3-2) and TRBJ1-4; D is unresolved. The germline V and J ends were trimmed by 1 base and 8 bases, with 20 bases remaining between them. Germline values: CDR1 LGHDT, CDR2 YNNKEL (reference sequence). The CDR3 totals 17 residues. Written as DNA, the CDR3 is TGTGCCAGCAGCCAAGTCTCCGTGACCCTATCAAACGAAAAACTGTTTTTT. The encoded protein is CASSQVSVTLSNEKLFF.